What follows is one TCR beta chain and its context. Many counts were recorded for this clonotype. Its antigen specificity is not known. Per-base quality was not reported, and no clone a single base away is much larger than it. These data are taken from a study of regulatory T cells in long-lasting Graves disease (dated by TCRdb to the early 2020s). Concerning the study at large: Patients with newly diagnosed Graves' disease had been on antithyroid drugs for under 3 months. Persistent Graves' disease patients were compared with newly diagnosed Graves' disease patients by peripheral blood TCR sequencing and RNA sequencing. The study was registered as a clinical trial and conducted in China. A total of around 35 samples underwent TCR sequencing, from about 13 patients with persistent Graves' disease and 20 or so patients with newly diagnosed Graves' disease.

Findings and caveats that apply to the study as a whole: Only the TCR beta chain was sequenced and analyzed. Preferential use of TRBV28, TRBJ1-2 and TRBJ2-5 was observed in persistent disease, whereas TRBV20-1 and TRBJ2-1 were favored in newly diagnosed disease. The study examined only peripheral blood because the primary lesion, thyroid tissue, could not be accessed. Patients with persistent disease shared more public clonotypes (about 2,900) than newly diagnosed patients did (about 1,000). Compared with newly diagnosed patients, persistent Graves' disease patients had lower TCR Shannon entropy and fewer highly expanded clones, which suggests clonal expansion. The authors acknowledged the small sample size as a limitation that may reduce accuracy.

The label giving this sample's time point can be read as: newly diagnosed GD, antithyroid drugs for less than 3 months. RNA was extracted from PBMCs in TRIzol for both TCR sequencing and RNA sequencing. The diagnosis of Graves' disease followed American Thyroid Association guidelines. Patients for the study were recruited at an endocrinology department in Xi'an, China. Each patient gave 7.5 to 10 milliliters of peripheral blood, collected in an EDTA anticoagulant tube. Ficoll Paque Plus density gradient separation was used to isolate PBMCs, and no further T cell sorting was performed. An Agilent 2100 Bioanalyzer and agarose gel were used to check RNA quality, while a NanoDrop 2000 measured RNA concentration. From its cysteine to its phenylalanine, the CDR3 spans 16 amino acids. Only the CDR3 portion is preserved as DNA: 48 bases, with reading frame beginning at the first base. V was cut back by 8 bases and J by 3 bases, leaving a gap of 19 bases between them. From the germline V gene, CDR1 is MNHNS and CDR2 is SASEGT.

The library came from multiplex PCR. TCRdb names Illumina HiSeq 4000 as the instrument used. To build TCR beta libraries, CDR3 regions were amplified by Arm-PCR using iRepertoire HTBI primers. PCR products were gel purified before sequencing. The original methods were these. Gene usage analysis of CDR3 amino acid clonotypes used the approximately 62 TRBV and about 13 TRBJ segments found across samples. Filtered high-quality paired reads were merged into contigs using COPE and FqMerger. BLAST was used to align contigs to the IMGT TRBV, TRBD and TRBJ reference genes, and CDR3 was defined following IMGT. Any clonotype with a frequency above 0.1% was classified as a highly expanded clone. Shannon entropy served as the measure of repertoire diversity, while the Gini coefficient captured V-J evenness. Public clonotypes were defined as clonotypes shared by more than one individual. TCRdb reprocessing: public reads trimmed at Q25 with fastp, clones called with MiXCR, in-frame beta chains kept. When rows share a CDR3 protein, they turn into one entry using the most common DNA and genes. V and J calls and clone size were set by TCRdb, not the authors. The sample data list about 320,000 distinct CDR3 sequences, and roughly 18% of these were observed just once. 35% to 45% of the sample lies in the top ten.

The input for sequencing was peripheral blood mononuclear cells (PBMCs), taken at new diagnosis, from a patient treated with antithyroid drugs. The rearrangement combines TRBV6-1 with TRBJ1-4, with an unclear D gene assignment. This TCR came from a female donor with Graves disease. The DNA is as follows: TGTGCCAGCGCAAAGTCCTTTATTTCTGCTAATGAAAAACTGTTTTTT. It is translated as CASAKSFISANEKLFF.